The sequence of this TCR beta chain was determined in a study of blood T cells in healthy people across ages (dated by TCRdb to about 2015). Study-wide context: In model experiments, template switching captured about one uniquely barcoded TCR beta cDNA molecule for every two T cells. To track age-related changes in TCR beta repertoire diversity, the study relied on deep sequencing normalized with unique cDNA molecular identifiers. To avoid experimental bias, donors of different ages were distributed randomly across sequencing lanes. Two additional independent replicas of 1 million unique cDNA reads from the same blood draw were analyzed for two donors (one aged 18 to 30 and one aged 80 or older). The donors were divided into four age groups: young (average around 15 years), middle-aged (approximately 39), aged (about 60) and long-lived (82). Study-level results and caveats: The CMV infection status of donors was not known, potentially confounding age-related changes in expanded clonotypes. The long-lived group showed more naive CD4+ T cells, fewer expanded clones and increased TCR diversity than the aged group, suggesting age selection. Total diversity estimates from one million sequenced T cells were considered lower bounds and underestimates. There was a strong correlation between observed TCR beta diversity and the percentage of naive T cells measured by flow cytometry. As age increased, observed TCR beta diversity per million T cells dropped in a roughly linear way, and a significant reduction was already evident by age approximately 40. Conclusive comparison of naive and antigen-experienced compartments was prevented by the profiling of bulk unsorted PBMCs.

Comment on this clonotype: It has no known antigen specificity. No much larger clone exists at a distance of one base, and base qualities are not known.

Preparation of the library involved 5' RACE. Sequenced using an Illumina HiSeq 2500. The second PCR ran for roughly 7 to 11 cycles and used a J-beta primer mix along with a sample-barcoded 5' primer. A unique molecular identifier was introduced onto each TCR beta cDNA molecule by a template-switch 5' adaptor carrying 12 random nucleotides. Each sample yielded at least 2.5 million CDR3-containing paired-end reads. First-strand cDNA synthesis was performed from all RNA using the Mint cDNA synthesis kit, with priming by a TRBC-specific oligonucleotide. Following uracil-DNA glycosylase treatment, a first 18-cycle PCR with universal primers M1SS and BC2_uni_R was performed on all cDNA. The source study handled its data this way. Each sample was normalized by randomly selecting 1 million high-quality reads, each carrying a distinct molecular identifier. Instead of being binned into consensus sequences, reads with shared molecular identifiers were discarded. MiTCR, with a Q25 quality threshold and the strictest error-elimination algorithm, was used for CDR3 identification, clonotype clustering and error correction. Lower-bound total TCR beta diversity was estimated with a nonparametric unseen species model using Euler transformation. Using fastp trimming at Q25 and MiXCR clonotype assembly, TCRdb reanalyzed the public sequencing data and kept in-frame beta chains. CDR3 protein duplicates are merged, each entry listing the most common genes and DNA. The V and J calls and clone size are TCRdb's, not the authors'. This sample holds roughly 830,000 distinct CDR3 sequences; under 80% were observed only once. The top ten clonotypes cover about a quarter of the sample.

Donors were a few dozen systemically healthy Caucasian individuals from Russia aged roughly 6 to 95 years. Each donor gave around 9.8 milliliters of peripheral blood, collected into EDTA-treated Vacutainer tubes. Ficoll-Paque density-gradient centrifugation was used to isolate PBMCs, with at least 6.5 million obtained per sample. Total RNA, at least 6 micrograms per sample, was extracted from PBMCs with Trizol reagent. The percentages of naive CD45RAhigh/CD27high T cells were determined by flow cytometry on a PBMC aliquot from every donor. Per the germline V gene, SGDLS is the CDR1 and YYNGEE is the CDR2. The CDR3 spans 15 residues, from the cysteine through the phenylalanine. Only CDR3 DNA remains: 45 bases, in frame from the first base. At the junction V is shortened by 0 bases and J by 2 bases, with 12 bases in between.

The material sequenced was blood. The sequence derives from a man in his thirties or forties in good health. The chain was built from TRBV9 and TRBJ2-7; TRBD1 might be the D gene, on 6 matching bases. CDR3 protein: CASSVAGQLTYEQYF. The nucleotide sequence reads TGTGCCAGCAGCGTAGCCGGACAGCTAACCTACGAGCAGTACTTC.